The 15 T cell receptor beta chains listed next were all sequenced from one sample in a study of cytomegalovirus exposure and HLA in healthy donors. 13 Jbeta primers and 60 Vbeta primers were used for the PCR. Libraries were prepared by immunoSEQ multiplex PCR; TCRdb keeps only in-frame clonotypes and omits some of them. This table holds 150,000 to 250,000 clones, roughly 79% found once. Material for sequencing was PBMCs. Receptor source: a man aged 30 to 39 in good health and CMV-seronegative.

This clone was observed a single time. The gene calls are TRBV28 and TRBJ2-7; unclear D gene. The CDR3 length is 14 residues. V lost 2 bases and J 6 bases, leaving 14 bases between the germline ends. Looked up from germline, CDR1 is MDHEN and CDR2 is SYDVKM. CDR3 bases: TGTGCCAGCAGTTTAGTAGTTTGGGCTTCCGAGCAGTACTTC. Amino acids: CASSLVVWASEQYF.

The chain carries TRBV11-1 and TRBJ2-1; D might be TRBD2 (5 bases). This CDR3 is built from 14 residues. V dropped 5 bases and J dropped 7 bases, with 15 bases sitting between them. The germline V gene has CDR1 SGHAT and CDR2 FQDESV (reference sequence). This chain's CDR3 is CASSHRQEGNEQFF. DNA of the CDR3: TGTGCCAGCAGCCACAGACAAGAGGGAAATGAGCAGTTCTTC.

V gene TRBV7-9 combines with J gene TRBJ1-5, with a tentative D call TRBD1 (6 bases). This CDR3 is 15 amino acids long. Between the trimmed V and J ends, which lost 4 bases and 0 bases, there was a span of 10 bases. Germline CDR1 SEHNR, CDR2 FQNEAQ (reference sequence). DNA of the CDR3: TGTGCCAGCAGCTGGGGACAAGCTAGCAATCAGCCCCAGCATTTT. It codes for CASSWGQASNQPQHF. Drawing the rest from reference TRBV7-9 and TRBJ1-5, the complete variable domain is DTGVSQNPRHKITKRGQNVTFRCDPISEHNRLYWYRQTLGQGPEFLTYFQNEAQLEKSRLLSDRFSAERPKGSFSTLEIQRTEQGDSAMYLCASSWGQASNQPQHFGDGTRLSIL.

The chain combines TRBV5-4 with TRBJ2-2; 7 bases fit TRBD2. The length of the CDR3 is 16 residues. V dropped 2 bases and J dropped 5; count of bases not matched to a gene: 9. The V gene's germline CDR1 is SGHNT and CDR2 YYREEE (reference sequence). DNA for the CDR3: TGTGCCAGCAGCTTTTGGGAGGGCCAAGGGACCGGGGAGCTGTTTTTT. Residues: CASSFWEGQGTGELFF.

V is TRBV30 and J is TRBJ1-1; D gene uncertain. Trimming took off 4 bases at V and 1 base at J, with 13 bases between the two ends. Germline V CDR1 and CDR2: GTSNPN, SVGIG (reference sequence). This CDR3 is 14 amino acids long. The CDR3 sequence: CAWILGGPNTEAFF. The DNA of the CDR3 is TGTGCCTGGATTTTAGGCGGGCCGAACACTGAAGCTTTCTTT. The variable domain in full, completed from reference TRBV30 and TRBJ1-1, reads SQTIHQWPATLVQPVGSPLSLECTVEGTSNPNLYWYRQAAGRGLQLLFYSVGIGQISSEVPQNLSASRPQDRQFILSSKKLLLSDSGFYLCAWILGGPNTEAFFGQGTRLTVV.

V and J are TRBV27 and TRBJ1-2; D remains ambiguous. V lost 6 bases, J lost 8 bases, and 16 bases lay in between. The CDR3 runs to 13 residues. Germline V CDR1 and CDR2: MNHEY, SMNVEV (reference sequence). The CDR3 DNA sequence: TGTGCCAGCAGCATAGCTGGAGGCAGGGGCTACACCTTC. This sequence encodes CASSIAGGRGYTF.

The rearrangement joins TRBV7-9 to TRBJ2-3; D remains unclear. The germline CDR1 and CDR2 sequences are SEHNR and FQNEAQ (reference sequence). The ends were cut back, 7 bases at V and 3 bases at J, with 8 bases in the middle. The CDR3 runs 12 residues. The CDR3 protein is CASTLSTDTQYF. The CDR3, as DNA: TGTGCCAGCACTCTTTCGACAGATACGCAGTATTTT. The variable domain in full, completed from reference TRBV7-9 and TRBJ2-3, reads DTGVSQNPRHKITKRGQNVTFRCDPISEHNRLYWYRQTLGQGPEFLTYFQNEAQLEKSRLLSDRFSAERPKGSFSTLEIQRTEQGDSAMYLCASTLSTDTQYFGPGTRLTVL.

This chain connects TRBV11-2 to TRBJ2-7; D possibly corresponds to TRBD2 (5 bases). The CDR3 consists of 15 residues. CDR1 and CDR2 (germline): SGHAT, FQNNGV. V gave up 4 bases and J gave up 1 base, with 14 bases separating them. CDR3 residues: CASSSIARASYEQYF. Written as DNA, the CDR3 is TGTGCCAGCAGCTCGATAGCGAGAGCATCCTACGAGCAGTACTTC.

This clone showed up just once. DNA for the CDR3: TGCGCCAGCAGCTTGGAGGCAGGGGGAGAGGGAGCTTTCTTT. The encoded protein is CASSLEAGGEGAFF. This chain links TRBV5-1 with TRBJ1-1; TRBD1 matches at 7 bases. CDR1 and CDR2 from the germline V gene are SGHRS and YFSETQ. The ends lost 0 bases at V and 10 bases at J; junction bases unmatched: 9. The CDR3 totals 14 residues.

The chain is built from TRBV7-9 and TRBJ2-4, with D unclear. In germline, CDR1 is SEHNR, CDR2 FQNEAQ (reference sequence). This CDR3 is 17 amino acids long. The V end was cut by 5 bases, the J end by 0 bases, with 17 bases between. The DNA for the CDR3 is TGTGCCAGCAGCGCCTACCAAGAATCACTAGCCAAAAACATTCAGTACTTC. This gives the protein CASSAYQESLAKNIQYF.

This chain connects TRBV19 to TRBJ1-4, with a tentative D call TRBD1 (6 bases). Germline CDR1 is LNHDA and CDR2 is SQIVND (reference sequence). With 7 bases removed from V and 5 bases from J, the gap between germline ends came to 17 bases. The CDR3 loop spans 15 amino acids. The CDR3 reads CASIGRGYGNEKLFF. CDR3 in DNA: TGTGCCAGTATCGGTAGGGGGTACGGGAATGAAAAACTGTTTTTT.

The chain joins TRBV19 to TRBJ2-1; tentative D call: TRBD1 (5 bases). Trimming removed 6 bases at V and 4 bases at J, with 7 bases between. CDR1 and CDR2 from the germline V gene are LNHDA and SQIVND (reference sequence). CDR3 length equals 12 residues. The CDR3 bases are TGTGCCAGTAGGGACACGTACAATGAGCAGTTCTTC. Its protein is CASRDTYNEQFF.

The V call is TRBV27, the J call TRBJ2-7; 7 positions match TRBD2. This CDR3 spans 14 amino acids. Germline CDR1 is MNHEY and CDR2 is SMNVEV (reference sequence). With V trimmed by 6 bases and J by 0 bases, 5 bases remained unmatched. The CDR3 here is CASRIRDYSYEQYF. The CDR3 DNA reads TGTGCCAGCAGAATCCGGGACTACTCCTACGAGCAGTACTTC.

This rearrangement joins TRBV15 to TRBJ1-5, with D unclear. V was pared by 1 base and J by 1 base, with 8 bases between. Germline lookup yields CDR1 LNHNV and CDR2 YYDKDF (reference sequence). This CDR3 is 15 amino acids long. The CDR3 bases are TGTGCCACCAGCAGAGCCAGAAACAGCAATCAGCCCCAGCATTTT. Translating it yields CATSRARNSNQPQHF. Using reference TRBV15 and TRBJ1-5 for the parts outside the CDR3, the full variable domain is DAMVIQNPRYQVTQFGKPVTLSCSQTLNHNVMYWYQQKSSQAPKLLFHYYDKDFNNEADTPDNFQSRRPNTSFCFLDIRSPGLGDTAMYLCATSRARNSNQPQHFGDGTRLSIL.

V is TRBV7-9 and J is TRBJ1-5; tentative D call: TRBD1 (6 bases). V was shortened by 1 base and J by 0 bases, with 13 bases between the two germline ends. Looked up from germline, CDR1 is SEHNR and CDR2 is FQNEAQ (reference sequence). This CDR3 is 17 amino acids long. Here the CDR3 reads CASSLGTDSFSNQPQHF. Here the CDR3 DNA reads TGTGCCAGCAGCTTAGGGACAGACTCTTTTAGCAATCAGCCCCAGCATTTT.